This note documents a single T cell receptor (beta chain) sequence. These data originate in a study of blood T cell repertoires in COVID-19. CDR1 is ENHRY, CDR2 SYGVKD, per germline. This CDR3 is 16 amino acids long. Trimming left V 2 bases short and J 4 bases short, with 17 bases between. Sequencing used immunoSEQ multiplex PCR; TCRdb keeps in-frame clones, though not all of them. The table includes a few hundred thousand clones, approximately 85% detected once. This sequence originates from a human donor in a cohort sampled during active COVID-19. Sequencing used peripheral blood. J is TRBJ1-1 and V is TRBV10-3; D call uncertain. CDR3 coding DNA: TGTGCCATCAGTGAGGAGATCGCGGCGCGGGGCACTGAAGCTTTCTTT. Translated, it gives CAISEEIAARGTEAFF.